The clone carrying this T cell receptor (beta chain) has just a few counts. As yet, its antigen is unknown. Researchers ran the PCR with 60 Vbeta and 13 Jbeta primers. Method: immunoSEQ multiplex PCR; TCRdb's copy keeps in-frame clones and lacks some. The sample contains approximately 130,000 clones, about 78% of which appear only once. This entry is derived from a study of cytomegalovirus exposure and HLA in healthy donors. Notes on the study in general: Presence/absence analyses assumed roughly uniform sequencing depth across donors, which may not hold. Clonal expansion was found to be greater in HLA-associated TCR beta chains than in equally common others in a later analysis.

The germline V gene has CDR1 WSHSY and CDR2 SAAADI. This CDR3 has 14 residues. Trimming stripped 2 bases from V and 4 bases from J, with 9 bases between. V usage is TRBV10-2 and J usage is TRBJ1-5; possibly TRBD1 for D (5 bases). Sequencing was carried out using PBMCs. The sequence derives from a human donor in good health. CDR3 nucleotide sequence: TGCGCCAGCAGTGAGGGGTCAGGGAATCAGCCCCAGCATTTT. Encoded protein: CASSEGSGNQPQHF.